This TCR beta chain was obtained from a study of T cells expressing NK-cell markers. Study results and caveats: The dominant NKG2C+ clonotypes represented 1.0-7.0% of CD8+ T cells in 6 or 7 donors. Expanded NKG2C+ T cell clones had unclear HCMV specificity.

The CDR3 sequence is 15 residues long. A word on this clonotype: Its cognate antigen is unknown.

From its re-call of the 5' RACE reads, TCRdb lists each CDR3 protein once, without DNA. The specimen's table records 400,000 to 500,000 distinct CDR3 sequences. The TCR originated in a woman between 18 and 70 years old in good health. The sample consisted of blood T cells: a sorted CD56 or NKG2C T cell subset, CD4+ or CD8+ T cells, or bulk PBMC T cells (not recorded which). V is TRBV12-3 or TRBV12-4 and J is TRBJ1-3. Here the CDR3 reads CASSFGSHSGNTIYF.